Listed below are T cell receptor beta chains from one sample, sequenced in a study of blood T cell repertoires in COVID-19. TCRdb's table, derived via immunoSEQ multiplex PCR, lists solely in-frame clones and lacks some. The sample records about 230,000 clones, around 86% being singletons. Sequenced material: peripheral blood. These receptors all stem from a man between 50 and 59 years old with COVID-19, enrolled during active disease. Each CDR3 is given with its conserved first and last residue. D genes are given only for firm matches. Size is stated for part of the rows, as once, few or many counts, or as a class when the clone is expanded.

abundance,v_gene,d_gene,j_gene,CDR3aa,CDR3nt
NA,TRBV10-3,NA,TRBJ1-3,CAISESEGVYGNTIYF,TGTGCCATCAGTGAGTCCGAGGGGGTGTATGGAAACACCATATATTTT
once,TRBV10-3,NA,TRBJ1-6,CAISELSGNSSPLHF,TGTGCCATCAGTGAGTTGTCAGGGAATAGTTCACCCCTCCACTTT
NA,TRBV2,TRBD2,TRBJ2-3,CASAGTSGRATDTQYF,TGTGCCAGCGCCGGGACTAGCGGGAGGGCCACAGATACGCAGTATTTT
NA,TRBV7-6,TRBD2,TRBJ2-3,CASSLVQGSGVSDTQYF,TGTGCCAGCAGCTTGGTTCAGGGTAGCGGGGTTTCAGATACGCAGTATTTT
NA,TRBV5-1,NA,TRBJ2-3,CASSLGLSGSTDTQYF,TGCGCCAGCAGCTTGGGTCTTAGCGGTAGCACAGATACGCAGTATTTT
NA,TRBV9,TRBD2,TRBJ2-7,CASSGGLAGPTYEQYF,TGTGCCAGCAGCGGGGGGCTAGCGGGACCGACCTACGAGCAGTACTTC
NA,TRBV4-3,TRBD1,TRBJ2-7,CASSQGWDRVPYEQYF,TGCGCCAGCAGCCAAGGATGGGACAGGGTCCCCTACGAGCAGTACTTC
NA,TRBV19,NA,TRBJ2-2,CASRDDYTGELFF,TGTGCCAGTAGGGATGACTACACCGGGGAGCTGTTTTTT
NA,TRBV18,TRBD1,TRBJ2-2,CASSPATGGYTNTGELFF,TGTGCCAGCTCACCCGCGACAGGGGGTTATACGAACACCGGGGAGCTGTTTTTT
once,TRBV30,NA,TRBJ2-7,CAWSVAGGNYEQYF,TGTGCCTGGAGTGTAGCCGGGGGAAACTACGAGCAGTACTTC
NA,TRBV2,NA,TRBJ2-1,CASSPQGYEQFF,TGTGCCAGCAGTCCACAGGGCTATGAGCAGTTCTTC
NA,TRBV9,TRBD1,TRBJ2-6,CASSVATQGRSSGANVLTF,TGTGCCAGCAGCGTAGCTACACAGGGGCGAAGCTCTGGGGCCAACGTCCTGACTTTC